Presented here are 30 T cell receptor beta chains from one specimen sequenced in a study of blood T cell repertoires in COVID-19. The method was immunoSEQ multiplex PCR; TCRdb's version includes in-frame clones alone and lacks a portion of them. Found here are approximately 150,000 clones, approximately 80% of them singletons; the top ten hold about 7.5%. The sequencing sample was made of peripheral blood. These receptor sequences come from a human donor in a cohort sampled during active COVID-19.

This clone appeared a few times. CDR3 region: CASSPSGTGRNSPLHF. The CDR3 DNA reads TGTGCCAGCTCACCCTCCGGGACAGGGAGGAATTCACCCCTCCACTTT. The gene calls are TRBV18 and TRBJ1-6; TRBD1 agrees at 9 bases. Germline-derived CDR1 and CDR2 are KGHSH and LQKENI. V dropped 3 bases and J dropped 7; count of bases not matched to a gene: 7. This CDR3 spans 16 amino acids.

The CDR3 bases are TGCGCCAGCGCACGACAGATCCAAGAGACCCAGTACTTC. The encoded protein is CASARQIQETQYF. The chain recombines TRBV5-1 with TRBJ2-5, with D possibly matching TRBD1 (5 bases). Trimming pared 7 bases from V and 1 base from J, leaving 11 bases between. CDR3 length equals 13 residues. The germline V gene has CDR1 SGHRS and CDR2 YFSETQ.

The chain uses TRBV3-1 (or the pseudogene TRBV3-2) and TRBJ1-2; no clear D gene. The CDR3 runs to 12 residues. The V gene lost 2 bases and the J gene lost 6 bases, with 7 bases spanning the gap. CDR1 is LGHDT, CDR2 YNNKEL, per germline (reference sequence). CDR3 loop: CASSQSVDGYTF. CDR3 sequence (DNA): TGTGCCAGCAGCCAATCAGTTGATGGCTACACCTTC.

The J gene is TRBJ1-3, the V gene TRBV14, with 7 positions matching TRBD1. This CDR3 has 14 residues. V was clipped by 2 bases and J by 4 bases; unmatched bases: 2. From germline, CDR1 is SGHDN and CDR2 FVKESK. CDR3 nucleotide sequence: TGTGCCAGCAGCCAACAGACAGGGGGAAACACCATATATTTT. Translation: CASSQQTGGNTIYF. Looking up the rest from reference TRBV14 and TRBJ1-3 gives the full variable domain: EAGVTQFPSHSVIEKGQTVTLRCDPISGHDNLYWYRRVMGKEIKFLLHFVKESKQDESGMPNNRFLAERTGGTYSTLKVQPAELEDSGVYFCASSQQTGGNTIYFGEGSWLTVV.

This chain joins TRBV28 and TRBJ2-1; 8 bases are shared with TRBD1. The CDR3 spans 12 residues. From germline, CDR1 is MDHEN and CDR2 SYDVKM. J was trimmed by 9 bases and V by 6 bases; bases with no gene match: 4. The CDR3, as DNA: TGTGCCAGCAGGGGGACAGGAGGTGAGCAGTTCTTC. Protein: CASRGTGGEQFF.

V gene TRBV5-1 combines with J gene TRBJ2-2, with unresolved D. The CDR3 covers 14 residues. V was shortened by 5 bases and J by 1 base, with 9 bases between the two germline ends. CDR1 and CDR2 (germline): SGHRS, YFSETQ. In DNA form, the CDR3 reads TGCGCCAGCAGAGTGGTAGAGAACACCGGGGAGCTGTTTTTT. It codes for CASRVVENTGELFF.

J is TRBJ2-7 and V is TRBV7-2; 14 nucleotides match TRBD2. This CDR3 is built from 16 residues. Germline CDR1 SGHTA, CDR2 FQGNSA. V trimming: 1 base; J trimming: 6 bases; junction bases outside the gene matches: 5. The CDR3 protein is CASSLVPGLAGAEQYF. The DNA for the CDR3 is TGTGCCAGCAGCTTAGTACCGGGACTAGCGGGAGCCGAGCAGTACTTC.

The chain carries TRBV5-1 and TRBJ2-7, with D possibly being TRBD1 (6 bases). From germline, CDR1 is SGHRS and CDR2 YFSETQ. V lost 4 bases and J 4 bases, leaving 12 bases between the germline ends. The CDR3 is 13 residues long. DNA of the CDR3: TGCGCCAGCAGCGTACAGGGAGCATACGAGCAGTACTTC. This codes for CASSVQGAYEQYF. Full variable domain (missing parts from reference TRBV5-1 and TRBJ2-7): KAGVTQTPRYLIKTRGQQVTLSCSPISGHRSVSWYQQTPGQGLQFLFEYFSETQRNKGNFPGRFSGRQFSNSRSEMNVSTLELGDSALYLCASSVQGAYEQYFGPGTRLTVT.

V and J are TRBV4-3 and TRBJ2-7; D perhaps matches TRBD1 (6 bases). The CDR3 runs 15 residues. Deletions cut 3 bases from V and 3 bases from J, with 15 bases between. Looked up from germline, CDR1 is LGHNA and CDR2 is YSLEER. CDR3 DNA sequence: TGCGCCAGCAGCCATTGGGGGCAGAGAGGCTACGAGCAGTACTTC. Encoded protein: CASSHWGQRGYEQYF.

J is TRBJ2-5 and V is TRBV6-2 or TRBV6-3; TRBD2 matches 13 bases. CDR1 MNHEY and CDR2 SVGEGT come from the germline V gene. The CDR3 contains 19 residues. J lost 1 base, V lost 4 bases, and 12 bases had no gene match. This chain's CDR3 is CASSSDGRLAGGPQETQYF. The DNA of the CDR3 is TGTGCCAGCAGTTCGGACGGGAGACTAGCGGGAGGACCCCAAGAGACCCAGTACTTC.

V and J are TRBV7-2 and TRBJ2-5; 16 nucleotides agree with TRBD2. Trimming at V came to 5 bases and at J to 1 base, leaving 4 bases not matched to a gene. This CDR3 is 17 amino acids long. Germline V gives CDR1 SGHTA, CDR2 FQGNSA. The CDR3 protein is CASSPGLAGGLQETQYF. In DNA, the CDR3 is TGTGCCAGCAGCCCGGGACTAGCGGGAGGGCTCCAAGAGACCCAGTACTTC.

CDR3 amino acids: CASGVGPAGPNYGYTF. The CDR3 bases are TGTGCCAGCGGGGTGGGGCCAGCAGGCCCTAACTATGGCTACACCTTC. This rearrangement joins TRBV28 to TRBJ1-2, with a possible D match to TRBD1 (5 bases). CDR1 is MDHEN, CDR2 SYDVKM, per germline. Trimming removed 8 bases at V and 0 bases at J, with 19 bases between. The CDR3 consists of 16 residues.

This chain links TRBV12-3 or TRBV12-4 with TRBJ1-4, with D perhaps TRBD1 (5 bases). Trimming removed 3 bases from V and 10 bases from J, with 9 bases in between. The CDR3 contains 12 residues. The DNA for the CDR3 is TGTGCCAGCAGTTTTGGGGGGGGAAAACTGTTTTTT. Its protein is CASSFGGGKLFF.

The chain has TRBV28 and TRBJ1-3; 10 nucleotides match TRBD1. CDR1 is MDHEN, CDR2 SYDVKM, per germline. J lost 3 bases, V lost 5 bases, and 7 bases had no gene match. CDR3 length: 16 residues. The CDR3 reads CASSNPGTGVGNTIYF. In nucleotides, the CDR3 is TGTGCCAGCAGTAACCCCGGGACAGGGGTTGGAAACACCATATATTTT.

The CDR3 DNA reads TGTGCCAGCAGTTTCGGGGGGGTCGGGGGAACCTCCGAGCAGTACTTC. Translating it yields CASSFGGVGGTSEQYF. This chain links TRBV27 with TRBJ2-7, with TRBD2 matching 8 bases. The ends lost 3 bases at V and 6 bases at J; junction bases unmatched: 13. Germline lookup yields CDR1 MNHEY and CDR2 SMNVEV (reference sequence). CDR3 length: 16 amino acids.

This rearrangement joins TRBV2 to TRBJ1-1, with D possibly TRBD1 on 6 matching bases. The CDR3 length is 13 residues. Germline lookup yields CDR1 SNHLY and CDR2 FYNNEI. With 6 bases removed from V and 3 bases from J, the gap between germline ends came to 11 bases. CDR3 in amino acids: CASRIGQYTEAFF. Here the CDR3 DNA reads TGTGCCAGCAGAATCGGACAGTACACTGAAGCTTTCTTT. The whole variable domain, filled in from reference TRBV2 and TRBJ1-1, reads EPEVTQTPSHQVTQMGQEVILRCVPISNHLYFYWYRQILGQKVEFLVSFYNNEISEKSEIFDDQFSVERPDGSNFTLKIRSTKLEDSAMYFCASRIGQYTEAFFGQGTRLTVV.

The DNA for the CDR3 is TGTGCCAGCAGCCAACTTCGACTAGCTCTCACAGATACGCAGTATTTT. Its translation: CASSQLRLALTDTQYF. The rearrangement uses TRBV4-2 and TRBJ2-3; 7 positions agree with TRBD2. This CDR3 is 16 amino acids long. Losses at the gene ends were 2 bases for V and 2 bases for J; bases not matched to a gene: 7. The germline V gene has CDR1 LGHNA and CDR2 YNFKEQ.

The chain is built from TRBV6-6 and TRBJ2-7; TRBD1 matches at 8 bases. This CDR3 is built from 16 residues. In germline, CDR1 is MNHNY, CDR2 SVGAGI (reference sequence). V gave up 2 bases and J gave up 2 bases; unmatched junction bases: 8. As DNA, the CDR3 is TGTGCCAGCAGTTACGATGGGGCAGGGGGCACCTACGAGCAGTACTTC. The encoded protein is CASSYDGAGGTYEQYF.

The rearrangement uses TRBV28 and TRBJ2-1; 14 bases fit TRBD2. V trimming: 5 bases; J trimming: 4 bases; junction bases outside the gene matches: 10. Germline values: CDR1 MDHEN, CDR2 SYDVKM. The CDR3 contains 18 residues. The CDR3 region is CASSAPGLAGVGYNEQFF. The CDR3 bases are TGTGCCAGCAGTGCCCCGGGACTAGCGGGAGTCGGGTACAATGAGCAGTTCTTC.

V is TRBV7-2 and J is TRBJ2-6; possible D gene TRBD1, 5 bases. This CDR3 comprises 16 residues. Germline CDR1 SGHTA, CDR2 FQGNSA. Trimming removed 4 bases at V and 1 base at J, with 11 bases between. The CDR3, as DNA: TGTGCCAGCAGCTCCGCAGGGCAATCTGGGGCCAACGTCCTGACTTTC. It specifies CASSSAGQSGANVLTF.

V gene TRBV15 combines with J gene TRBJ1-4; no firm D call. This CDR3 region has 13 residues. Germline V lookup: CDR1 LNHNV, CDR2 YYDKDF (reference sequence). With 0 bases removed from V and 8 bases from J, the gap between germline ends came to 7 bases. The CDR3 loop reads CATSRDPGEKLFF. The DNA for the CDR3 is TGTGCCACCAGCAGAGATCCGGGGGAAAAACTGTTTTTT.

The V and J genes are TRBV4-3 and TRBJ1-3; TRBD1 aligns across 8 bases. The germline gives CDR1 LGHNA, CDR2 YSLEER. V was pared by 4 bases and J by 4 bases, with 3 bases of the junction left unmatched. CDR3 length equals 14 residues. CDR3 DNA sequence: TGCGCCAGCAGCCCAGCAGGGGGCGGAAACACCATATATTTT. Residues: CASSPAGGGNTIYF.

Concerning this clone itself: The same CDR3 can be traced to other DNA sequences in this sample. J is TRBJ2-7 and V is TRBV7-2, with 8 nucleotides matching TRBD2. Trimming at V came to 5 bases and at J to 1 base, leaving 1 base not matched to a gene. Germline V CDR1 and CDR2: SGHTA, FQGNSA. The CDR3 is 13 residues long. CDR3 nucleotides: TGTGCCAGCAGCCCTAGCGGGTCCTACGAGCAGTACTTC. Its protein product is CASSPSGSYEQYF.

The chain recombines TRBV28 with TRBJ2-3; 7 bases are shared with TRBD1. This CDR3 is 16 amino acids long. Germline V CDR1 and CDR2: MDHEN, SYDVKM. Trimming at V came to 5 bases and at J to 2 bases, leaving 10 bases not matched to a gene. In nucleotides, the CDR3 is TGTGCCAGCAGTCCTCACTCGACAGGGTACACAGATACGCAGTATTTT. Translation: CASSPHSTGYTDTQYF.

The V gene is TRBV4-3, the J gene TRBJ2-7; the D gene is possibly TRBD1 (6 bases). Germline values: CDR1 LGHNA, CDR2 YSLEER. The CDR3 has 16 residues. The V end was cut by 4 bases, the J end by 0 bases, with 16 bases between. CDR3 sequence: CASSLVFLGGSYEQYF. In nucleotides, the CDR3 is TGCGCCAGCAGCCTAGTCTTTCTAGGGGGCTCCTACGAGCAGTACTTC.

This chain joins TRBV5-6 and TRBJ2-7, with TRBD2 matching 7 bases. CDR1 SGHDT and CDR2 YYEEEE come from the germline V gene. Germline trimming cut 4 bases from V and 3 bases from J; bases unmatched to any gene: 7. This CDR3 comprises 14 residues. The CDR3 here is CASSRGGRYYEQYF. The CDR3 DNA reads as TGTGCCAGCAGCCGGGGCGGGAGATACTACGAGCAGTACTTC.

The CDR3 here is CAISEWEIAGQYEQYF. CDR3 DNA sequence: TGTGCCATCAGTGAGTGGGAAATAGCGGGACAGTACGAGCAGTACTTC. The chain combines TRBV10-3 with TRBJ2-7; a weak D match, TRBD2 (8 bases). The CDR3 is 16 amino acids. V lost 1 base to trimming and J lost 4 bases, with 17 bases between them. Germline lookup yields CDR1 ENHRY and CDR2 SYGVKD.

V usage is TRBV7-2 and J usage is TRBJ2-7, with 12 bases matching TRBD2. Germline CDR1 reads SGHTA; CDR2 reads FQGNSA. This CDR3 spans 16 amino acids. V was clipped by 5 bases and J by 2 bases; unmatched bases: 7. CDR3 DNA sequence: TGTGCCAGCAGCCTTACTCCTAGCGGGAGGGCCTACGAGCAGTACTTC. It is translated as CASSLTPSGRAYEQYF.

This chain's CDR3 is CASSARMGQGFEQYF. The CDR3 nucleotides are TGTGCCAGCAGCGCCCGAATGGGACAGGGTTTCGAGCAGTACTTC. This chain links TRBV9 with TRBJ2-7, with 9 bases fitting TRBD1. From germline, CDR1 is SGDLS and CDR2 YYNGEE. This CDR3 contains 15 residues. The V and J ends lost 3 bases and 6 bases, in that order; junction bases with no gene match: 10.

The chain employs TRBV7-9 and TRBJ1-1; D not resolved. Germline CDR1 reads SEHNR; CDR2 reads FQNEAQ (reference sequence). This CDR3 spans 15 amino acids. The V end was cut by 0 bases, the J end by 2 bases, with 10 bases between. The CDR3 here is CASSLAIRGNTEAFF. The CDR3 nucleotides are TGTGCCAGCAGCTTAGCGATCCGGGGAAACACTGAAGCTTTCTTT.